The 27 T cell receptor beta chains presented below share a single source sample, sequenced in a study of CD8+ T cells in alopecia areata. The sequencing template was cDNA reverse transcribed from extracted RNA. Some clones are missing from TCRdb's copy, which holds only in-frame ones; the method was immunoSEQ multiplex PCR. Here the sample spans around 97,000 clones, roughly half being singletons. Input material: CD4+ T cells sorted from blood. These receptors all come from a human donor in good health.

The rearrangement uses TRBV5-6 and TRBJ2-3; 8 bases align to TRBD1. Germline values: CDR1 SGHDT, CDR2 YYEEEE. The CDR3 extends over 13 amino acids. Losses at the gene ends were 4 bases for V and 3 bases for J; bases not matched to a gene: 1. CDR3 coding DNA: TGTGCCAGCAGCCACAGGGGGACAGATACGCAGTATTTT. This sequence encodes CASSHRGTDTQYF. The entire variable domain, with the rest obtained from reference TRBV5-6 and TRBJ2-3, is as follows: DAGVTQSPTHLIKTRGQQVTLRCSPKSGHDTVSWYQQALGQGPQFIFQYYEEEERQRGNFPDRFSGHQFPNYSSELNVNALLLGDSALYLCASSHRGTDTQYFGPGTRLTVL.

This CDR3 is CASSGSGTNEKLFF. The CDR3 region has the DNA TGTGCCAGCAGTGGATCGGGGACTAATGAAAAACTGTTTTTT. The chain carries TRBV25-1 and TRBJ1-4; D is unclear. Trimming removed 4 bases from V and 2 bases from J, with 8 bases in between. Germline V gene lookup returns CDR1 MGHDK and CDR2 SYGVNS. This CDR3 has 14 residues.

The sample holds a few counts of this clone. Other DNA sequences in this specimen translate into the identical CDR3. The gene calls are TRBV7-2 and TRBJ1-5; possibly TRBD1 for D (5 bases). This CDR3 spans 14 amino acids. The V gene lost 1 base and the J gene lost 3 bases, with 7 bases spanning the gap. Germline CDR1 SGHTA, CDR2 FQGNSA. CDR3 protein: CASSLGQLNQPQHF. The CDR3 DNA reads TGTGCCAGCAGCTTAGGACAGCTCAATCAGCCCCAGCATTTT.

V usage is TRBV18 and J usage is TRBJ2-5; D is perhaps TRBD2 (5 bases). V was clipped by 3 bases and J by 5 bases, with 13 bases between them. CDR3 length equals 14 residues. The V gene's germline CDR1 is KGHSH and CDR2 LQKENI. CDR3 loop: CASSPSRGWETQYF. CDR3 sequence (DNA): TGTGCCAGCTCACCCTCCCGCGGGTGGGAGACCCAGTACTTC.

This chain joins TRBV2 and TRBJ1-4, with D hard to call. V dropped 4 bases and J dropped 0 bases, with 9 bases sitting between them. Germline assignment: CDR1 SNHLY and CDR2 FYNNEI. The CDR3 extends over 15 amino acids. The CDR3 DNA is TGTGCCAGCAGTGCCAGCCTCGCAACTAATGAAAAACTGTTTTTT. Amino acids: CASSASLATNEKLFF.

This chain uses TRBV5-1 with TRBJ2-5, with 11 bases identical to TRBD1. Germline V gene data show CDR1 as SGHRS and CDR2 as YFSETQ. Unmatched junction bases numbered 8, after V lost 3 bases and J lost 7 bases. The CDR3 totals 15 residues. The CDR3: CASSSEGTGGRTQYF. The CDR3 DNA reads TGCGCCAGCAGCTCGGAGGGGACAGGGGGACGGACCCAGTACTTC.

This clone was counted only a few times. This rearrangement joins TRBV4-3 to TRBJ2-7; 10 bases match TRBD1. Germline loops: CDR1 LGHNA, CDR2 YSLEER. Trimming removed 1 base from V and 4 bases from J; junction bases left unmatched: 10. The CDR3 loop spans 17 amino acids. The CDR3 region is CASSQALQDRGGYEQYF. Written as DNA, the CDR3 is TGCGCCAGCAGCCAAGCCCTCCAGGACAGGGGGGGGTACGAGCAGTACTTC.

The J gene is TRBJ2-2, the V gene TRBV29-1; D unclear. V shed 4 bases and J shed 2 bases, with 11 bases lying between them. Germline CDR1 is SQVTM and CDR2 is ANQGSEA. The CDR3 has 14 amino acids. CDR3 in DNA: TGCAGCGTTGGCTTGGGCATTAACACCGGGGAGCTGTTTTTT. Protein product: CSVGLGINTGELFF.

This rearrangement joins TRBV28 to TRBJ2-5, with a weak D call TRBD2 (7 bases). V lost 6 bases and J 4 bases, leaving 18 bases between the germline ends. The CDR3 is 15 residues long. Germline-derived CDR1 and CDR2 are MDHEN and SYDVKM. As DNA, the CDR3 is TGTGCCAGCAGCCCACCGGGGGGCCGGGGAGAGACCCAGTACTTC. It is translated as CASSPPGGRGETQYF. Filled out from reference TRBV28 and TRBJ2-5, the complete variable domain reads DVKVTQSSRYLVKRTGEKVFLECVQDMDHENMFWYRQDPGLGLRLIYFSYDVKMKEKGDIPEGYSVSREKKERFSLILESASTNQTSMYLCASSPPGGRGETQYFGPGTRLLVL.

This clone was found many times. CDR3 residues: CASSKGSGGLYNEQFF. CDR3 sequence (DNA): TGTGCCAGCAGTAAGGGTAGCGGGGGTCTCTACAATGAGCAGTTCTTC. This chain connects TRBV27 to TRBJ2-1; 9 bases map to TRBD2. There are 16 residues in the CDR3. Germline values: CDR1 MNHEY, CDR2 SMNVEV (reference sequence). J gave up 3 bases and V 5 bases, and 8 bases lay outside the gene matches.

This clone was counted a single time. The chain has TRBV5-1 and TRBJ1-4, with TRBD1 matching 10 bases. The ends lost 2 bases at V and 8 bases at J; junction bases unmatched: 9. CDR1 is SGHRS and CDR2 is YFSETQ in the germline V gene. The CDR3 has 16 amino acids. CDR3 sequence (DNA): TGCGCCAGCAGCTTATCCCCGGGGACAGGGGACGAAAAACTGTTTTTT. The encoded protein is CASSLSPGTGDEKLFF.

With regard to this clone: Germline and junction disagree at one end, which may indicate a read error. The rearrangement uses TRBV9 and TRBJ2-3; D not resolved. The CDR3 totals 13 residues. Germline CDR1 and CDR2: SGDLS and YYNGEE. The CDR3 reads CASGVGVEDTQYF. In DNA, the CDR3 is TGTGCCAGCGGCGTAGGCGTCGAAGATACGCAGTATTTT.

A note on this clone: One base away lies a much larger clone, so this may be a sequencing read error. The chain recombines TRBV2 with TRBJ1-1; TRBD1 aligns across 10 bases. CDR3 length equals 13 residues. With 5 bases clipped from V and 4 bases from J, the junction kept 1 base outside the gene matches. CDR1 and CDR2 (germline): SNHLY, FYNNEI. The chain's CDR3 is CASSWTGGTEAFF. CDR3 bases: TGTGCCAGCAGTTGGACAGGGGGCACTGAAGCTTTCTTT.

This clone was seen just once. The rearrangement links TRBV18 to TRBJ1-6; 7 positions agree with TRBD1. Germline CDR1 and CDR2: KGHSH and LQKENI. CDR3 size: 13 residues. Losses at the gene ends were 3 bases for V and 10 bases for J; bases not matched to a gene: 3. CDR3 DNA: TGTGCCAGCTCACCCGACAGGGACTCACCCCTCCACTTT. It specifies CASSPDRDSPLHF.

This rearrangement joins TRBV4-1 to TRBJ2-3; tentative D call: TRBD1 (5 bases). The CDR3 is made up of 13 amino acids. V was shortened by 5 bases and J by 5 bases, with 11 bases between the two germline ends. Germline CDR1 is MGHRA and CDR2 is YSYEKL. CDR3 amino acids: CASSSGAEDTQYF. The CDR3 DNA sequence: TGCGCCAGCAGCTCTGGGGCAGAAGATACGCAGTATTTT.

V gene TRBV29-1 combines with J gene TRBJ1-1; D not certain. Germline CDR1 reads SQVTM; CDR2 reads ANQGSEA. V was shortened by 5 bases and J by 1 base, with 11 bases between the two germline ends. CDR3 length equals 13 residues. CDR3 sequence: CSVSRTQNTEAFF. Here the CDR3 DNA reads TGCAGCGTTTCTAGGACTCAGAACACTGAAGCTTTCTTT.

The chain has TRBV5-1 and TRBJ1-2; D is uncertain. Germline values: CDR1 SGHRS, CDR2 YFSETQ. The V and J ends lost 3 bases and 2 bases respectively, with 8 bases between them. There are 13 residues in the CDR3. This CDR3 reads CASSSETNYGYTF. CDR3 nucleotide sequence: TGCGCCAGCAGCTCCGAGACAAACTATGGCTACACCTTC. Complete variable domain (other parts from reference TRBV5-1 and TRBJ1-2): KAGVTQTPRYLIKTRGQQVTLSCSPISGHRSVSWYQQTPGQGLQFLFEYFSETQRNKGNFPGRFSGRQFSNSRSEMNVSTLELGDSALYLCASSSETNYGYTFGSGTRLTVV.

CDR3 sequence reads: CASSWDVSGELFF. In DNA form, the CDR3 reads TGCGCCAGCAGCTGGGACGTATCCGGGGAGCTGTTTTTT. The gene calls are TRBV5-1 and TRBJ2-2, with D perhaps matching TRBD1 or TRBD2 (5 bases each). Looked up from germline, CDR1 is SGHRS and CDR2 is YFSETQ. The CDR3 runs 13 residues. The V and J ends lost 3 bases and 6 bases respectively, with 9 bases between them.

J is TRBJ1-4 and V is TRBV7-9; a weak D match, TRBD1 (5 bases). With 6 bases removed from V and 7 bases from J, the gap between germline ends came to 15 bases. The CDR3 is 14 residues long. Germline CDR1 is SEHNR and CDR2 is FQNEAQ (reference sequence). In DNA form, the CDR3 reads TGTGCCAGCAGTTTCAGCGGGACCCGTGAAAAACTGTTTTTT. It translates to CASSFSGTREKLFF. Drawing the rest from reference TRBV7-9 and TRBJ1-4, the complete variable domain is DTGVSQNPRHKITKRGQNVTFRCDPISEHNRLYWYRQTLGQGPEFLTYFQNEAQLEKSRLLSDRFSAERPKGSFSTLEIQRTEQGDSAMYLCASSFSGTREKLFFGSGTQLSVL.

The chain combines TRBV29-1 with TRBJ2-5, with 12 positions matching TRBD2. J lost 5 bases, V lost 4 bases, and 8 bases had no gene match. The CDR3 has 15 residues. Germline loops: CDR1 SQVTM, CDR2 ANQGSEA. In nucleotides, the CDR3 is TGCAGCGTTGGAAGGACTAGCGGGGAGGGGGAGACCCAGTACTTC. It translates to CSVGRTSGEGETQYF.

About this clone: Other DNA variants within this sample encode the same CDR3. V and J are TRBV29-1 and TRBJ1-1, with D possibly being TRBD1 (5 bases). V lost 7 bases and J 0 bases, leaving 12 bases between the germline ends. Germline lookup yields CDR1 SQVTM and CDR2 ANQGSEA. This CDR3 contains 13 residues. The CDR3 loop reads CSASGTLNTEAFF. CDR3 DNA sequence: TGCAGCGCTTCCGGGACTTTGAACACTGAAGCTTTCTTT.

In its sample, this clone was seen a few times. V gene TRBV30 combines with J gene TRBJ2-6; possibly TRBD1 for D (5 bases). V dropped 3 bases and J dropped 1 base, with 10 bases sitting between them. The CDR3 covers 15 residues. Germline V CDR1 and CDR2: GTSNPN, SVGIG (reference sequence). Here the CDR3 DNA reads TGTGCCTGGAGCCAAGACAGTTCTGGGGCCAACGTCCTGACTTTC. This translates into CAWSQDSSGANVLTF.

The chain is built from TRBV30 and TRBJ1-6, with D possibly being TRBD1 (5 bases). V was pared by 3 bases and J by 9 bases, with 21 bases between. Looked up from germline, CDR1 is GTSNPN and CDR2 is SVGIG (reference sequence). The CDR3 has 16 residues. This CDR3 is CAWSLDTPGVGSPLHF. DNA for the CDR3: TGTGCCTGGAGCTTGGACACGCCTGGGGTTGGTTCACCCCTCCACTTT.

The V call is TRBV30, the J call TRBJ1-4, with D uncertain. Per the germline V gene, CDR1 is GTSNPN and CDR2 is SVGIG (reference sequence). CDR3 length equals 14 residues. V lost 1 base and J 6 bases, leaving 12 bases between the germline ends. The CDR3 loop reads CAWSGGVGDEKLFF. CDR3 nucleotides: TGTGCCTGGAGTGGTGGGGTCGGCGATGAAAAACTGTTTTTT.

J is TRBJ2-5 and V is TRBV5-1; no definite D call. The CDR3 loop spans 15 amino acids. The germline gives CDR1 SGHRS, CDR2 YFSETQ. V lost 0 bases and J 1 base, leaving 10 bases between the germline ends. In DNA, the CDR3 is TGCGCCAGCAGCTTGGTGGTGGGAACCCAAGAGACCCAGTACTTC. It encodes CASSLVVGTQETQYF.

The chain has TRBV9 and TRBJ1-6; 7 bases align to TRBD1. CDR1 is SGDLS and CDR2 is YYNGEE in the germline V gene. V was clipped by 0 bases and J by 7 bases; unmatched bases: 1. This CDR3 spans 14 amino acids. As DNA, the CDR3 is TGTGCCAGCAGCGTAGCAGGGGGAAATTCACCCCTCCACTTT. Residues: CASSVAGGNSPLHF.

This clone was seen a handful of times. This chain links TRBV27 with TRBJ2-1; no clear D gene. The germline V and J ends were trimmed by 2 bases and 4 bases, with 12 bases remaining between them. Germline CDR1 MNHEY, CDR2 SMNVEV (reference sequence). The CDR3 runs 15 residues. The DNA of the CDR3 is TGTGCCAGCAGTTTACGTGTAGGAGCTTACAATGAGCAGTTCTTC. Residues: CASSLRVGAYNEQFF.